This TCR beta chain was obtained from a study of cytomegalovirus exposure and HLA in healthy donors. The wider study: One earlier analysis, a look at 150 million to 200 million T cells, found some 120 million unique TCR beta sequences. Membership in the Caucasian-associated ancestry cluster was found for about 84% of nearly 400 genotyped donors.

Germline CDR1 reads SGHTA; CDR2 reads FQGNSA. The CDR3 covers 17 residues. The J segment lost 3 bases and the V segment lost 5 bases, leaving 9 bases of the junction unmatched. The PCR contained 60 Vbeta and 13 Jbeta primers. Profiled with immunoSEQ multiplex PCR; TCRdb holds only in-frame clones, not every one. Here the sample spans over 200,000 clones, 80% to 90% being singletons. This clone was found once. This chain uses TRBV7-2 with TRBJ2-4, with TRBD2 identical over 11 bases. The clonotype comes from a woman aged 18-29 years in good health and CMV-seronegative. Sequencing was done on a sample of PBMCs. Here the CDR3 reads CASSSVAGGPGKNIQYF. CDR3 sequence (DNA): TGTGCCAGCAGCAGCGTAGCGGGAGGGCCTGGCAAAAACATTCAGTACTTC.